Listed below are T cell receptor beta chains from one sample, sequenced in a study of T cells in Graves' hyperthyroidism and ophthalmopathy. One entry per CDR3 protein, called by TCRdb with MiXCR from the multiplex PCR reads. The table shows roughly 710,000 distinct CDR3 sequences, with 30% to 40% occurring only once. The sample was blood. The receptors originated from a middle-aged woman with Graves' hyperthyroidism. CDR3s include the opening cysteine and the closing phenylalanine or tryptophan. The D gene is left open where the match is weak. A clone size is listed for some rows: how often the clone was seen (once, few, many), or a class if it is expanded.

J gene,V gene,D gene,clone size,CDR3 DNA,CDR3 protein
TRBJ2-7,TRBV25-1,-,-,TGTGCCGGCAGTGATATCGTCCGCGGGGAGCAGTACTTC,CAGSDIVRGEQYF
TRBJ1-1,TRBV4-1,-,-,TGCGCCAGCAGCCAAGATCTGCAGGGGTATTTGAACACTGAAGCTTTCTTT,CASSQDLQGYLNTEAFF
TRBJ2-2,TRBV6-2/TRBV6-3,-,-,TGTGCCAGCGGGCAGACGGGAAACACCGGGGAGCTGTTTTTT,CASGQTGNTGELFF
TRBJ1-2,TRBV7-9,-,-,TGTGCCAGCAGACCCCGGGACGTACCAGGCTACACCTTC,CASRPRDVPGYTF
TRBJ2-6,TRBV7-8,-,few,TGTGCCAGCAGCCAAGTTCTAGCCCCCTTTGGGGCCAACGTCCTGACTTTC,CASSQVLAPFGANVLTF
TRBJ2-5,TRBV12-3/TRBV12-4,TRBD1,many,TGTGCCAGCAGACCCGGACAGGGGGCGGAGGGGGAGACCCAGTACTTC,CASRPGQGAEGETQYF
TRBJ2-3,TRBV14,-,-,TGTGCCAGCAGCCAAGTACGGGCGGATACGCAGTATTTT,CASSQVRADTQYF
TRBJ1-5,TRBV6-2/TRBV6-3,-,few,TGTGCCAGCAGTTACGGGGGAGGTGGCAATCAGCCCCAGCATTTT,CASSYGGGGNQPQHF
TRBJ2-7,TRBV7-9,-,-,TGTGCCAGCAGCTTAAAAAGAACCCTCCCGGCAGAGGGGAGGAACGAGCAGTACTTC,CASSLKRTLPAEGRNEQYF
TRBJ1-6,TRBV24-1,TRBD1,-,TGTGCCACCTTACCGGGACAGGGATCACCCCTCCACTTT,CATLPGQGSPLHF
TRBJ1-2,TRBV5-4,TRBD1,many,TGTGCCAGCAGCACGAACAGGGGGCTGGACTATGGCTACACCTTC,CASSTNRGLDYGYTF
TRBJ2-5,TRBV5-1,-,-,TGCGCCAGCAGCGGGACGGCCGGGGCACAAGAGACCCAGTACTTC,CASSGTAGAQETQYF
TRBJ2-7,TRBV7-6,TRBD2,many,TGTGCCAGGACTAGCAAGAACTACCAGCAGTACTTC,CARTSKNYQQYF
TRBJ1-6,TRBV10-3,TRBD1,few,TGTGCCATCAGTCCTTCATCCTTTAGGGACAGAGGTAATTCACCCCTCCACTTT,CAISPSSFRDRGNSPLHF
TRBJ1-5,TRBV12-3/TRBV12-4,-,-,TGTGCCAGCAGTGATGGGGTTTTCCAGCCCCAGCATTTT,CASSDGVFQPQHF
TRBJ2-7,TRBV7-9,TRBD2,once,TGTGCCAGCATCACCCGTGCGGGGGTTCCCTACGAGCAGTACTTC,CASITRAGVPYEQYF
TRBJ1-1,TRBV7-9,TRBD1,many,TGTGCCAGCAGCTCAAGAGGACAGGTTGCCCCTGAAGCTTTCTTT,CASSSRGQVAPEAFF
TRBJ2-7,TRBV6-5,-,-,TGTGCCAGCAGGTCCGCCTTATTACAGCGGAACGAGCAGTACTTC,CASRSALLQRNEQYF
TRBJ1-1,TRBV10-3,-,many,TGTGCCATGGGGCTGGGGGGAGTGGGGACTGAAGCTTTCTTT,CAMGLGGVGTEAFF
TRBJ1-2,TRBV6-5,TRBD1,-,TGTGCCAGCAGTTACTCGACGGGACAGGGCAATAACTATGGCTACACCTTC,CASSYSTGQGNNYGYTF
TRBJ2-5,TRBV4-1,-,-,TGCGCCAGCAGCCCTTTTAAGGGGAACCAAGAGACCCAGTACTTC,CASSPFKGNQETQYF
TRBJ1-2,TRBV6-5,TRBD1,many,TGTGCCAGCAGTGGACAGGAGAGTAACTATGGCTACACCTTC,CASSGQESNYGYTF
TRBJ1-6,TRBV9,-,many,TGTGCCAGCAGCCCGGGCCCTATGGGGAATTCACCCCTCCACTTT,CASSPGPMGNSPLHF
TRBJ1-1,TRBV12-3/TRBV12-4,-,many,TGTGCCAGCAGCATAATGTACACTGAAGCTTTCTTT,CASSIMYTEAFF
TRBJ1-1,TRBV7-2,-,many,TGTGCCAGCAGCTTAGAGGCCCTGAACACTGAAGCTTTCTTT,CASSLEALNTEAFF
TRBJ2-5,TRBV20-1,TRBD1,-,TGCAGTGCTAGAGATATTTTGCGGGGACAGGGCCAAAACGAGCGGTACTTC,CSARDILRGQGQNERYF
TRBJ1-5,TRBV27,TRBD1,few,TGTGCCAGCAGTTTAATGGGGACAGAGTATAGCAATCAGCCCCAGCATTTT,CASSLMGTEYSNQPQHF
TRBJ1-6,TRBV7-2,TRBD1,-,TGTGCCAGCAGCTACCGGGACAGTGGGATTTCACCCCTCCACTTT,CASSYRDSGISPLHF
TRBJ1-5,TRBV2,-,-,TGTGCCAGCAGCCGGGGACGCTATAATCAGCCCCAGCATTTT,CASSRGRYNQPQHF
TRBJ2-5,TRBV29-1,TRBD1,once,TGCAGCCGGCGGACAGGGGGGGGAGTGGAGACCCAGTACTTC,CSRRTGGGVETQYF
TRBJ1-6,TRBV7-3,TRBD1,many,TGTGCCAGCAGCCGAAACGCACAGGGGGCAGTTGGTTCACCCCTCCACTTT,CASSRNAQGAVGSPLHF
TRBJ1-6,TRBV7-9,-,many,TGTGCCAGCAGCTTAGGGACCTCAGGGGATTTCGGTTCACCCCTCCACTTT,CASSLGTSGDFGSPLHF
TRBJ2-7,TRBV7-9,TRBD1,-,TGTGCCAGCAAGGGGGACAGGGGCTCCTACGAGCAGTACTTC,CASKGDRGSYEQYF
TRBJ2-7,TRBV7-7,-,-,TGTGCTAGCAGCCAAGAACCCAGATCCTACGAGCAGTACTTC,CASSQEPRSYEQYF
TRBJ2-5,TRBV29-1,-,many,TGCAGCGTGGAAAACAGGGAGAGCGCAATTATGGAGACCCAGTACTTC,CSVENRESAIMETQYF
TRBJ1-4,TRBV7-9,TRBD1,many,TGTGCCAGCAGCCACAGACAGGGTTGGGCTAATGAAAAACTGTTTTTT,CASSHRQGWANEKLFF
TRBJ2-7,TRBV6-5,-,few,TGTGCCAGCGTCAATAACTACGAGCAGTACTTC,CASVNNYEQYF
TRBJ2-7,TRBV7-2,TRBD2,many,TGTGCCAGCAGCTCCGACCTACCGTTAGCGGGGGGCCGATACGAGCAGTACTTC,CASSSDLPLAGGRYEQYF
TRBJ2-5,TRBV20-1,-,many,TGCAGTGCCTCGGGCGCCCCACAAGAGACCCAGTACTTC,CSASGAPQETQYF